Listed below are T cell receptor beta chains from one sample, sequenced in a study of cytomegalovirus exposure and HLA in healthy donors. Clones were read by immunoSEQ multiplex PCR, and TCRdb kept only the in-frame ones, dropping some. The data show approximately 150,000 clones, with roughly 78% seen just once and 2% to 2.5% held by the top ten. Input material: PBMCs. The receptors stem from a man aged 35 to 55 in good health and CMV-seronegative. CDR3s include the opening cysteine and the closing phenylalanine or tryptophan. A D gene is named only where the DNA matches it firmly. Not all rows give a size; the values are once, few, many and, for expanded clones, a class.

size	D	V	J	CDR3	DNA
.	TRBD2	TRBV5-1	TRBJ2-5	CASRPGLAGVQGVGTQYF	TGCGCCAGCCGCCCCGGACTAGCGGGAGTACAGGGGGTGGGGACCCAGTACTTC
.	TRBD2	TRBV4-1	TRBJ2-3	CASSQEGSSGRAGDTQYF	TGCGCCAGCAGCCAAGAAGGGTCGAGCGGGAGGGCAGGAGATACGCAGTATTTT
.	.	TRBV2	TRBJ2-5	CASQTRQGGPQYF	TGTGCCAGCCAAACTCGACAGGGAGGCCCCCAGTACTTC
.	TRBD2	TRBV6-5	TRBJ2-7	CASSEWEGLNEQYF	TGTGCCAGCAGTGAGTGGGAGGGCCTGAACGAGCAGTACTTC
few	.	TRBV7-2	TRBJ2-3	CASSKQAGHTDTQYF	TGTGCCAGCAGCAAGCAAGCGGGCCACACAGATACGCAGTATTTT
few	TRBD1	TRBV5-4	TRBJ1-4	CASSIRGQEEKLFF	TGTGCCAGCAGCATCAGGGGGCAAGAGGAAAAACTGTTTTTT
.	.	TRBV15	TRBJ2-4	CATSRDRVAKNIQYF	TGTGCCACCAGCAGAGACAGGGTTGCCAAAAACATTCAGTACTTC
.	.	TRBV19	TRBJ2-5	CASSINRAEKTQYF	TGTGCCAGTAGTATTAACAGGGCAGAAAAGACCCAGTACTTC
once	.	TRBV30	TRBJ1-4	CAWSDRGEKLFF	TGTGCCTGGAGTGACCGGGGGGAAAAACTGTTTTTT
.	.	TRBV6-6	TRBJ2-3	CASSHPASSGTDTQYF	TGTGCCAGCAGCCACCCTGCTAGCAGCGGCACAGATACGCAGTATTTT
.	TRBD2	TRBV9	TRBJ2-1	CASSVSGTLANEQFF	TGTGCCAGCTCAGTAAGCGGGACCCTCGCTAATGAGCAGTTCTTC
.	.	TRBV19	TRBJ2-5	CASSITGLQETQYF	TGTGCCAGTAGTATTACAGGGCTCCAAGAGACCCAGTACTTC
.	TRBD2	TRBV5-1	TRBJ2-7	CASSLIAGDTSYEQYF	TGCGCCAGCAGCTTAATCGCGGGAGACACTTCCTACGAGCAGTACTTC
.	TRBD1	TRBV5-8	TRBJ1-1	CASSRTGTETNTEAFF	TGTGCCAGCAGCCGTACCGGGACAGAGACAAACACTGAAGCTTTCTTT
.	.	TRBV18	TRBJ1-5	CASSQQGDGGGQPQHF	TGTGCCAGCTCACAACAAGGGGACGGCGGGGGCCAGCCCCAGCATTTT
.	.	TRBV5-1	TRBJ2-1	CASSLGGLQNGNEQFF	TGCGCCAGCAGCTTGGGGGGCCTTCAAAACGGGAATGAGCAGTTCTTC
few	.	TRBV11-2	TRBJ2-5	CASSFERVQETQYF	TGTGCCAGCAGCTTTGAGAGGGTCCAAGAGACCCAGTACTTC
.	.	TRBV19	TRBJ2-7	CASTRARGAEQYF	TGTGCCAGTACCCGGGCCAGGGGGGCCGAGCAGTACTTC
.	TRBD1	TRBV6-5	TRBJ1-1	CASSYRTGRGTEAFF	TGTGCCAGCAGTTACAGGACAGGGCGGGGGACTGAAGCTTTCTTT
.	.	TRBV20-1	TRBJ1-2	CSAVDSYGYTF	TGCAGTGCTGTGGACAGCTATGGCTACACCTTC
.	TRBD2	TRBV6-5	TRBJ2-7	CASSRAGREQYF	TGTGCCAGCAGCCGAGCGGGAAGGGAGCAGTACTTC
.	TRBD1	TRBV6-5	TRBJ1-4	CASSPTGVVGEKLFF	TGTGCCAGCAGCCCGACAGGGGTAGTGGGTGAAAAACTGTTTTTT
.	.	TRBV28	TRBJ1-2	CASSLQGYYGYTF	TGTGCCAGCAGTTTACAGGGGTACTATGGCTACACCTTC
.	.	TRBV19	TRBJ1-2	CASSILTGDYYGYTF	TGTGCCAGTAGTATTCTCACAGGCGATTACTATGGCTACACCTTC
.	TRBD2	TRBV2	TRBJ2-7	CASRHETSGPTYEQYF	TGTGCCAGCAGACACGAGACTAGCGGACCAACCTACGAGCAGTACTTC
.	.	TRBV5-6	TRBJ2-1	CASSNYLRRLLNEQFF	TGTGCCAGCAGCAACTACCTACGGAGGCTGCTAAATGAGCAGTTCTTC
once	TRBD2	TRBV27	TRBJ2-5	CASSLGLAGVTQYF	TGTGCCAGCAGTTTGGGACTAGCGGGGGTGACCCAGTACTTC
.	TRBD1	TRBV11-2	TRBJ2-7	CASSSLLGQGVGNVYEQYF	TGTGCCAGCAGCTCCTTGCTCGGACAGGGAGTTGGTAATGTCTACGAGCAGTACTTC
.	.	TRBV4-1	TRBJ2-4	CASSQQGSGNIQYF	TGCGCCAGCAGCCAGCAGGGGTCGGGAAACATTCAGTACTTC
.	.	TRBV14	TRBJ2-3	CASSQAKRAADTQYF	TGTGCCAGCAGCCAAGCTAAGCGGGCGGCAGATACGCAGTATTTT
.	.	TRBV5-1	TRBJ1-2	CASRTGRGNYGYTF	TGCGCCAGCCGAACAGGGAGAGGAAACTATGGCTACACCTTC